This TCR beta chain was documented in a study of blood T cell repertoires in COVID-19. The overall study: The samples span acute and convalescent COVID-19 from the United States, Italy and Spain. Nucleic acid was either cDNA or gDNA, and it came from T cells, B-cell-depleted T cells, or PBMCs.

As originally analysed: For nucleated cells, counts were estimated from reference gene primer amplification. Some clones are missing from TCRdb's copy, which holds only in-frame ones; the method was immunoSEQ multiplex PCR. V and J calls plus clone size are reproduced from that table; the DNA served to infer D and trimming. The sample lists roughly 400,000 clones; roughly nine tenths were seen once. CDR3 length: 16 amino acids. Germline CDR1 is MDHEN and CDR2 is SYDVKM. After removal of 5 bases from V and 4 bases from J, the junction contained 12 bases not matched to a gene. Participant-given clinical history determined each cohort assignment.

The material sequenced was PBMCs or T cells enriched from blood (not recorded which). This chain uses TRBV28 with TRBJ1-2, with 8 positions matching TRBD1. The clonotype originates from a man aged 30 to 45 who had recovered from COVID-19. The DNA of the CDR3 is TGTGCCAGCAGTCAAGGTGGGGGACAGGTCCTCTATGGCTACACCTTC. It is translated as CASSQGGGQVLYGYTF.